The rows below give T cell receptor beta chains drawn from one sample of a study of blood T cell repertoires in COVID-19. The protocol was immunoSEQ multiplex PCR, while the TCRdb copy is restricted to in-frame clones and leaves out a portion. The data hold over 300,000 clones, with approximately 88% observed a single time. The material sequenced was peripheral blood. The source of these receptors is a young man who had recovered from COVID-19. The CDR3 runs from the conserved cysteine through the conserved F or W. The order of the fields is D gene, J gene, V gene, clone size, CDR3 protein, CDR3 DNA. A D gene is named only where the DNA matches it firmly. Size tells how often a clone was seen (once, few, many) or the class of an expanded clone, and some rows leave it out.

TRBD1	TRBJ2-1	TRBV6-6	once	CASSYLETGDGNEQFF	TGTGCCAGCAGTTACCTGGAGACAGGGGACGGCAATGAGCAGTTCTTC
-	TRBJ2-1	TRBV12-3/TRBV12-4	-	CASSFDSGLEQFF	TGTGCCAGCAGTTTCGACTCAGGGTTGGAGCAGTTCTTC
-	TRBJ2-1	TRBV10-3	-	CAISVTLYNEQFF	TGTGCCATCAGTGTGACACTCTACAATGAGCAGTTCTTC
-	TRBJ2-4	TRBV5-1	-	CASSLDSEPQNIQYF	TGCGCCAGCAGCTTGGATTCGGAGCCTCAAAACATTCAGTACTTC
-	TRBJ2-7	TRBV11-3	-	CASSLAQQYEQYF	TGTGCCAGCAGCTTAGCACAGCAATACGAGCAGTACTTC
-	TRBJ1-2	TRBV19	-	CASSIDGGFYGYTF	TGTGCCAGTAGTATAGATGGGGGCTTCTATGGCTACACCTTC
-	TRBJ2-5	TRBV6-2/TRBV6-3	-	CASSYWAGSQETQYF	TGTGCCAGCAGTTACTGGGCGGGAAGCCAGGAGACCCAGTACTTC
-	TRBJ1-1	TRBV5-1	once	CASSSNAGPNTEAFF	TGCGCCAGCAGCTCCAACGCGGGGCCCAACACTGAAGCTTTCTTT
TRBD2	TRBJ2-5	TRBV5-1	-	CASSSGGAGAHQETQYF	TGCGCCAGCAGCTCTGGCGGTGCGGGAGCCCACCAAGAGACCCAGTACTTC
-	TRBJ2-1	TRBV9	-	CASSVAQDGSEQFF	TGTGCCAGCAGCGTAGCACAAGACGGGAGTGAGCAGTTCTTC
-	TRBJ1-2	TRBV28	-	CASSSQGYYGYTF	TGTGCCAGCAGTTCACAGGGATACTATGGCTACACCTTC
-	TRBJ2-7	TRBV19	few	CASRDSYSYEQYF	TGTGCCAGTAGGGACAGTTACTCCTACGAGCAGTACTTC
TRBD1	TRBJ2-5	TRBV5-1	-	CASSWGDRGLETQYF	TGCGCCAGCAGCTGGGGGGACAGGGGATTGGAGACCCAGTACTTC
-	TRBJ1-5	TRBV19	-	CASTFDSLNQPQHF	TGTGCCAGTACCTTCGACAGCCTCAATCAGCCCCAGCATTTT
TRBD1	TRBJ2-1	TRBV6-5	-	CATSGQGGYNEQFF	TGTGCCACCTCGGGACAGGGCGGTTACAATGAGCAGTTCTTC